This TCR beta chain was obtained from a study of T cell repertoires in cytomegalovirus infection (dated by TCRdb to between 2019 and 2020). As for the study more broadly: Donor HLA type was relevant to the analysis, because carriage of CMV infection together with the matching HLA type was indicated by public TCR beta signatures.

V gives up 5 bases and J gives up 4 bases, and the segment between their germline ends measures 13 bases. Sequences SEHNR (CDR1) and FQNEAQ (CDR2) are obtained from the germline V gene (reference sequence). The CDR3 sequence holds 14 residues, the cysteine and phenylalanine included. Kept here is only the CDR3 DNA, which spans 42 bases and is read in frame from base 1. What the work shows at the level of the full study, not this receptor alone: Cumulative frequency of public TCR beta family members discriminated carriers of CMV infection plus the relevant HLA type in this cohort and an independent roughly 330-donor cohort. The ex vivo response was dominated by HLA-C-restricted CMV-specific TCR beta clonotypes, which also provided the single most frequent clonotype in two of eight donors.

Concerning this clonotype itself: No antigen is known for it. Per-base quality was not reported, and no clone a single base away is much larger than it.

Sequencing took place on an Illumina HiSeq 1500. Using fastp trimming at Q25 and MiXCR clonotype assembly, TCRdb reanalyzed the public sequencing data and kept in-frame beta chains. All rows with the same CDR3 protein become a single entry with the most common DNA and genes. This sample lists some 300,000 distinct CDR3 sequences; roughly 9.3% were detected once. The ten largest make up around 2.4% of the sample. The source is a human donor in good health (CMV status not recorded). Some clones in this sample may be carry-over from other donors' samples. Source material: PBMCs. Rearrangement joined TRBV7-9 to TRBJ2-3, with a weak D call of TRBD2 (5 bases match). The CDR3 sequence is CASSLAGSADTQYF. DNA sequence: TGTGCCAGCAGCCTGGCGGGTTCAGCAGATACGCAGTATTTT.